The 6 T cell receptor beta chains in this list originate from one sample, sequenced in a study of TIL therapy for anti-PD-1-resistant metastatic lung cancer. The immunoSEQ assay was v3. The assay was immunoSEQ multiplex PCR, and TCRdb's table has in-frame clones only and misses some. The data show about 100,000 clones, 55% to 75% seen once. This sample's time point: pre-treatment sample, taken before nivolumab and TIL therapy. Most excised metastases sampled were pleural nodules or supraclavicular lymph nodes. The sequences come from tumor tissue, collected at baseline. Receptors originate from a person aged 25-85 years with non-small cell lung cancer.

This clone was seen only a few times. The chain is built from TRBV14 and TRBJ1-6; the D is unclear. Germline V gene lookup returns CDR1 SGHDN and CDR2 FVKESK. Trimming removed 1 base at V and 10 bases at J, with 5 bases between. This CDR3 comprises 12 residues. For the CDR3, the DNA is TGTGCCAGCAGCCAAGGGTGGTCACCCCTCCACTTT. Protein sequence: CASSQGWSPLHF.

This rearrangement joins TRBV19 to TRBJ2-1, with 12 nucleotides matching TRBD1. The ends lost 4 bases at V and 7 bases at J; junction bases unmatched: 5. Germline CDR1 LNHDA, CDR2 SQIVND (reference sequence). This CDR3 spans 15 amino acids. Written as DNA, the CDR3 is TGTGCCAGTAGTACCCCGGGACAGGGGGCTAATGAGCAGTTCTTC. It translates to CASSTPGQGANEQFF.

This clone was detected a few times. The rearrangement joins TRBV4-2 to TRBJ1-2, with 8 bases identical to TRBD1. Germline loops: CDR1 LGHNA, CDR2 YNFKEQ. The CDR3 has 14 residues. The V and J ends lost 4 bases and 7 bases, in that order; junction bases with no gene match: 8. CDR3 amino acids: CASSPTDRGSGYTF. In DNA form, the CDR3 reads TGTGCCAGCAGCCCTACCGACAGGGGAAGTGGCTACACCTTC.

The chain is built from TRBV4-1 and TRBJ2-3; TRBD2 aligns across 9 bases. CDR1 and CDR2 (germline): MGHRA, YSYEKL. The CDR3 loop spans 16 amino acids. The V gene end was trimmed by 0 bases and the J gene end by 1 base; junction bases not matched to a gene: 2. The CDR3 protein is CASSQEQRGGTDTQYF. The DNA of the CDR3 is TGCGCCAGCAGCCAAGAACAGCGGGGGGGCACAGATACGCAGTATTTT.

This clone was seen at least ten times. The chain links TRBV6-2 or TRBV6-3 to TRBJ1-1; 7 bases match TRBD1. This CDR3 spans 14 amino acids. Germline V gives CDR1 MNHEY, CDR2 SVGEGT. Losses at the gene ends were 2 bases for V and 7 bases for J; bases not matched to a gene: 7. The DNA for the CDR3 is TGTGCCAGCAGTTACCAGATCGGACAGGTTGAAGCTTTCTTT. Protein sequence: CASSYQIGQVEAFF.

The chain uses TRBV7-2 and TRBJ2-3; D remains ambiguous. Germline CDR1 SGHTA, CDR2 FQGNSA. Trimming stripped 5 bases from V and 0 bases from J, with 12 bases between. The CDR3 spans 15 residues. The CDR3 loop reads CASSPRAASTDTQYF. The CDR3 DNA reads as TGTGCCAGCAGCCCTCGGGCAGCTAGCACAGATACGCAGTATTTT.